This T cell receptor (beta chain) was identified during a study of T cell responses to AZD1222 COVID-19 vaccine. Study observations and caveats: Dominant at 160-218 and 743-854, vaccine-associated CD4 TCRs also spanned spike. Clonal diversity was possibly underestimated, and the donors were mostly white British, with more females.

With 0 bases clipped from V and 4 bases from J, the junction kept 4 bases outside the gene matches. Germline V gene lookup returns CDR1 SGHNT and CDR2 YYREEE (reference sequence). The CDR3 sequence is 16 residues long. As concerns this clone: No antigen is known for it.

Profiled with immunoSEQ multiplex PCR; TCRdb holds only in-frame clones, not every one. The data contain tens of thousands of clones, roughly 90% of them singletons. This material consisted of peripheral blood, taken 28 days after the second AZD1222 dose. The J gene is TRBJ2-2, the V gene TRBV5-4; 9 bases agree with TRBD1. This receptor was taken from an adult who received the AZD1222 COVID-19 vaccine. The CDR3 region is CASSLAETGGTGELFF. CDR3 in DNA: TGTGCCAGCAGCTTGGCAGAGACAGGGGGCACCGGGGAGCTGTTTTTT. Supplemented by reference TRBV5-4 and TRBJ2-2, the full variable domain reads ETGVTQSPTHLIKTRGQQVTLRCSSQSGHNTVSWYQQALGQGPQFIFQYYREEENGRGNFPPRFSGLQFPNYSSELNVNALELDDSALYLCASSLAETGGTGELFFGEGSRLTVL.